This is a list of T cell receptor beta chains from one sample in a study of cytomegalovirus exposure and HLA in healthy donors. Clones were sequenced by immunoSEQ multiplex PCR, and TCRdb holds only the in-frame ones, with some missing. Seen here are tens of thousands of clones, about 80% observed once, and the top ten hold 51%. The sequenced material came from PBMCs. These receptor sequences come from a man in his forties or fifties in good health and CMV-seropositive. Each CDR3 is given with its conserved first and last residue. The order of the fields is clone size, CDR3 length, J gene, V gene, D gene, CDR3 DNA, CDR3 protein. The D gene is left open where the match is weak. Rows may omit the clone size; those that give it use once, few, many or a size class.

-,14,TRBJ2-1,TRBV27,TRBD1,TGTGCCAGCAGTTTAGCCCGGACAGGGAATGAGCAGTTCTTC,CASSLARTGNEQFF
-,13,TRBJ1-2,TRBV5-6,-,TGTGCCAGCAGCTTGGGCCGGAGGGAGGGCTACACCTTC,CASSLGRREGYTF
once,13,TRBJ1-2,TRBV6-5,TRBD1,TGTGCCAGCAGTTACGGAGGGGGCTTTGGCTACACCTTC,CASSYGGGFGYTF
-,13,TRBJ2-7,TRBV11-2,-,TGTGCCAGCAGCCCCCTCAGATCCTACGAGCAGTACTTC,CASSPLRSYEQYF
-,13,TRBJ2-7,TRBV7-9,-,TGTGCCAGCAGTCCGACCCTAGGTAACGAGCAGTACTTC,CASSPTLGNEQYF
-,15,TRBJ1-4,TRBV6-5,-,TGTGCCAGCAGGTCTTCCGGAGGGACTAATGAAAAACTGTTTTTT,CASRSSGGTNEKLFF
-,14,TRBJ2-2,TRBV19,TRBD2,TGTGCCAGCCGCCTCGGGGAGGGCACCGGGGAGCTGTTTTTT,CASRLGEGTGELFF
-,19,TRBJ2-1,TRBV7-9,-,TGTTCCAGCAGCTTAGTTATGAGTCAGCGTGCGGGTGCCGTTAATGAGCAGTTCTTC,CSSSLVMSQRAGAVNEQFF
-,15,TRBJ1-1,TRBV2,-,TGTGCCAGCAGTGCCGTGACGGGAATGAACACTGAAGCTTTCTTT,CASSAVTGMNTEAFF
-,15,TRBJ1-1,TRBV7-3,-,TGTGCCAGCAGCTTAAGTGGGGGGGGGTACACTGAAGCTTTCTTT,CASSLSGGGYTEAFF
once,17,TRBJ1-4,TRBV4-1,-,TGCGCCAGCAGCAAAACAGGGATCCTCGCAACTAATGAAAAACTGTTTTTT,CASSKTGILATNEKLFF
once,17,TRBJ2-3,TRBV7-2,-,TGTGCCAGCAGCTCCACCTCCCTAGCCCATAGCACAGATACGCAGTATTTT,CASSSTSLAHSTDTQYF
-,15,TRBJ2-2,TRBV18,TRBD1,TGTGCCAGCTCAACCGGACAGGGGGCCACCGGGGAGCTGTTTTTT,CASSTGQGATGELFF
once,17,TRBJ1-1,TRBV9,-,TGTGCCAGCAGCGGGGGACTGGGAGCAGGGATGAACACTGAAGCTTTCTTT,CASSGGLGAGMNTEAFF
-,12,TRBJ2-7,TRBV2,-,TGTGCCAGCAGTTTTGACAGAAACGAGCAGTACTTC,CASSFDRNEQYF
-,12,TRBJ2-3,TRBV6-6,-,TGTGCCAGCAGGGAGAGCACAGATACGCAGTATTTT,CASRESTDTQYF
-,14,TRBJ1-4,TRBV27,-,TGTGCCAGCAGTACACGGGGAAAGTTAGAAAAACTGTTTTTT,CASSTRGKLEKLFF
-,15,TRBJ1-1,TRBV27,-,TGTGCCAGCAGTTTAACCGGCGGTCCGAACACTGAAGCTTTCTTT,CASSLTGGPNTEAFF
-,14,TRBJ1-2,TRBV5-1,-,TGCGCCAGCAGCTTGGCCGTCGACATACGAGGCTACACCTTC,CASSLAVDIRGYTF
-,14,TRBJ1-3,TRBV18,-,TGTGCCAGCTCACCATCAGGGTCTGGAAACACCATATATTTT,CASSPSGSGNTIYF
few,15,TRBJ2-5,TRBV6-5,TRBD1,TGTGCCAGCAGGGACCCACGAGGGACAGTTGAGACCCAGTACTTC,CASRDPRGTVETQYF
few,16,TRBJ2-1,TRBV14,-,TGTGCCAGCAGCCAAGACCCCAGCGGTTATTACAATGAGCAGTTCTTC,CASSQDPSGYYNEQFF
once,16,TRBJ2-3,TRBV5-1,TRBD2,TGCGCCAGCAGCACAGGACTAGCGGGGACCACAGATACGCAGTATTTT,CASSTGLAGTTDTQYF
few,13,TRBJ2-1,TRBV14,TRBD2,TGTGCCAGCAGCCTTAAGGCGGGCGGGAGCCAGGTCTTC,CASSLKAGGSQVF
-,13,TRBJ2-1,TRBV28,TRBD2,TGTGCCTGCGGGACTAGACTTTTCAATGAGCAGTTCTTC,CACGTRLFNEQFF
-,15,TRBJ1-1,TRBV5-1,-,TGCGCCAGCAGCGCGCTCGGGGGGGGTTACACTGAAGCTTTCTTT,CASSALGGGYTEAFF
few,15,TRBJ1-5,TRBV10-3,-,TGTGCCATCAGTGAGGGATTAGCTGGTGGTCAGCCCCAGCATTTT,CAISEGLAGGQPQHF
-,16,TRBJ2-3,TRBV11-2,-,TGTGCCAGCAGCTTAGTTGGGGGGGGGCAGGCAGATGCGCAGTATTTT,CASSLVGGGQADAQYF
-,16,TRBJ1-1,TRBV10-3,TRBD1,TGTGCCACCACAGGGGCCATGACGATGATGGGAACTGAAGCTTTCTTT,CATTGAMTMMGTEAFF
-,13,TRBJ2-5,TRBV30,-,TGTGCCTTTACCCGGGACACTAGAGAGACCCAGTACTTC,CAFTRDTRETQYF
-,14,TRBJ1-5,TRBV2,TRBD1,TGTGCCAGCAGTTCCCAGGGGGCGGAACAGCCCCAGCATTTT,CASSSQGAEQPQHF
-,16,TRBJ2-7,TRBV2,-,TGTGCCAGCAGTGAAGCGCGGCAGGGGACCCGCTACGAGCAGTACTTC,CASSEARQGTRYEQYF
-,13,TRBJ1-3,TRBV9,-,TGTGCCAGCATGGGAGTTCCTGGAAACACCATATATTTT,CASMGVPGNTIYF
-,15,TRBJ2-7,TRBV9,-,TGTGCCAGCAGCTCACAGGGCACGAGCTCCTACGAGCAGTACTTC,CASSSQGTSSYEQYF
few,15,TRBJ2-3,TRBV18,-,TGTGCCAGCTCACCACTAAGGGGCTTCACAGATACGCAGTATTTT,CASSPLRGFTDTQYF
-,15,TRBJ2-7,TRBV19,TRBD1,TGTGCCAGGGGACAGGGGGGCCCATTTGAAGCCGAGCAGTACTTC,CARGQGGPFEAEQYF
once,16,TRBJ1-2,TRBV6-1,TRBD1,TGTGCCAGCAGTGAAGCGCTTAGAGACAGGGAAAGGGGCTACACCTTC,CASSEALRDRERGYTF
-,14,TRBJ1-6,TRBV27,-,TGTGCCAGCAGCCTCCGCGGCTATAATTCACCCCTCCACTTT,CASSLRGYNSPLHF
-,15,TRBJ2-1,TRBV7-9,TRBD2,TGTGCCAGCAGCCGTAGCGGGAGGCGGGGCAATGAGCAGTTCTTC,CASSRSGRRGNEQFF
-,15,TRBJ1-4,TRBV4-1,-,TGCGCCAGCAGCTCGAGGGGAGGGGCGGGAGAAAAACTGTTTTTT,CASSSRGGAGEKLFF
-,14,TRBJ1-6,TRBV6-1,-,TGTGCCAGCAGGTCAGCAGGGCCTGATTCACCCCTCCACTTT,CASRSAGPDSPLHF
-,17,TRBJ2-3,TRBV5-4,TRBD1,TGTGCCAGCAGCTCCAGGACAGGGGGCGGAGGCACAGATACGCAGTATTTT,CASSSRTGGGGTDTQYF
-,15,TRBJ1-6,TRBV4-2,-,TGTGCCAGCAGCCAAGATCCAGGGCAGGGGTCACCCCTCCACTTT,CASSQDPGQGSPLHF
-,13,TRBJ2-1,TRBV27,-,TGTGCCAGCAGTTTGGGCAGGGGCAATGAGCAGTTCTTC,CASSLGRGNEQFF
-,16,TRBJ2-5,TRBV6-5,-,TGTGCCAGCAGTTACTCATTACAGGTCAAAGCTGAGACCCAGTACTTC,CASSYSLQVKAETQYF
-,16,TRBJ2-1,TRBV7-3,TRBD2,TGTGCCAGCAGCTGGACGACTAGCGGGAGCGCCAATGAGCAGTTCTTC,CASSWTTSGSANEQFF
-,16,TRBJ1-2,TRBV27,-,TGTGCCAGCAGTGGAATCCCAGGGCCAGCTAACTATGGCTACACCTTC,CASSGIPGPANYGYTF
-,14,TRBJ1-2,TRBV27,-,TGTGCCAGCAGTTTATCCCCTAGGGGATATGGCTACACCTTC,CASSLSPRGYGYTF